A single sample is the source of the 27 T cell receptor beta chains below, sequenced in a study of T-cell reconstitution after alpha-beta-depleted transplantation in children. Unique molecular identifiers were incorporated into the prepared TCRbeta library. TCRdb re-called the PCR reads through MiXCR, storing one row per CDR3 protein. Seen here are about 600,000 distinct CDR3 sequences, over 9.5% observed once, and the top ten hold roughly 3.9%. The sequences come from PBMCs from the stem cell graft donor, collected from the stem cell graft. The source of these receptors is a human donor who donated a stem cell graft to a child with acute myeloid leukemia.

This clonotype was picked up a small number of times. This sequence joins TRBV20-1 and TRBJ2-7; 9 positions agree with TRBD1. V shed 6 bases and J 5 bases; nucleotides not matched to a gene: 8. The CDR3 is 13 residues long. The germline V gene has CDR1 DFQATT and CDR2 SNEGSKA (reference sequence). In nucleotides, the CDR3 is TGCAGTGCCCCCTCCGGGACAGGGAACGAGCAGTACTTC. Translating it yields CSAPSGTGNEQYF.

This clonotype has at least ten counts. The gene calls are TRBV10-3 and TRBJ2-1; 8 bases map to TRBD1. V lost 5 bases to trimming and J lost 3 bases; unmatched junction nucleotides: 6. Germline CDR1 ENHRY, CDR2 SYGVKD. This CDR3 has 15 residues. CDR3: CAISPPGQVYNEQFF. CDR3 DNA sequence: TGTGCCATCAGTCCTCCGGGACAGGTCTACAATGAGCAGTTCTTC.

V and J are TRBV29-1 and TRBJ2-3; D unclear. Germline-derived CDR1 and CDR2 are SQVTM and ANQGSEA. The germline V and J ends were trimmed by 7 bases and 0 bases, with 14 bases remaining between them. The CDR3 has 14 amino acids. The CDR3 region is CSADGLTSTDTQYF. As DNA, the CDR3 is TGCAGCGCGGACGGGCTTACTAGCACAGATACGCAGTATTTT.

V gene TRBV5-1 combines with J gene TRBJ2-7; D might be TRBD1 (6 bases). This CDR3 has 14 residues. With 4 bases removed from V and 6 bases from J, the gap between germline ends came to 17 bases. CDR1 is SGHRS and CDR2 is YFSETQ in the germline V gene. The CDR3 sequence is CASSNRVTDREQYF. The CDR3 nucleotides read TGCGCCAGCAGCAACAGGGTAACGGATCGCGAGCAGTACTTC.

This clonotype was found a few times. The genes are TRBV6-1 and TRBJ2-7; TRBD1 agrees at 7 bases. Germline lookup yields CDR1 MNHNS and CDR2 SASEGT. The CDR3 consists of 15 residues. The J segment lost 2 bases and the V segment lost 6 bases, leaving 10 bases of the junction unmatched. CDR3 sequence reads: CASSKDRVKTYEQYF. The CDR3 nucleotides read TGTGCCAGCAGCAAAGACAGGGTAAAGACCTACGAGCAGTACTTC.

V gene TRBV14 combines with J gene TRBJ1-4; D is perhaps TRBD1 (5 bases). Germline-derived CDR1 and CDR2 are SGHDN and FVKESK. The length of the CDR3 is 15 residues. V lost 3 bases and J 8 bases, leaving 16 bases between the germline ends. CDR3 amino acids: CASSHPGPTREKLFF. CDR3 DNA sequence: TGTGCCAGCAGCCACCCGGGACCCACTCGAGAAAAACTGTTTTTT.

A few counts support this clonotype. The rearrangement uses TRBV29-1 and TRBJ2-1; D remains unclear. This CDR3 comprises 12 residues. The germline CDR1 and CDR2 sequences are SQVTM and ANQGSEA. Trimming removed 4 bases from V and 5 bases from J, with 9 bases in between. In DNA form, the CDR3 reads TGCAGCGTTGTCCGACCGAACAATGAGCAGTTCTTC. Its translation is CSVVRPNNEQFF.

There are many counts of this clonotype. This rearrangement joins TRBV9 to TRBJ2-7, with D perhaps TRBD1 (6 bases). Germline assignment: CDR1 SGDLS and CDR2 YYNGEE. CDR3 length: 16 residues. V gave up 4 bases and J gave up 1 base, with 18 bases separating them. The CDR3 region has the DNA TGTGCCAGCAGCTACAACAGGGATGACTCGTCCTACGAGCAGTACTTC. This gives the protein CASSYNRDDSSYEQYF.

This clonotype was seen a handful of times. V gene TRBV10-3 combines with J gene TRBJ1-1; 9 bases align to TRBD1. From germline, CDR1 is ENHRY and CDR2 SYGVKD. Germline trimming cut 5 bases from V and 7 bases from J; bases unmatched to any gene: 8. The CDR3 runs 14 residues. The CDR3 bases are TGTGCCATCAGTTCCGGGACAGGGATGCGTGAAGCTTTCTTT. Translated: CAISSGTGMREAFF.

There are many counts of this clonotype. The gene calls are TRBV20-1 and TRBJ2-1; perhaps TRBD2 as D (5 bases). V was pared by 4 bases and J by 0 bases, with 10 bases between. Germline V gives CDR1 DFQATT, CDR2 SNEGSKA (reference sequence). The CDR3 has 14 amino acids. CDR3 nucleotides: TGCAGTGCTACCGGAGGAAACTCCTACAATGAGCAGTTCTTC. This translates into CSATGGNSYNEQFF.

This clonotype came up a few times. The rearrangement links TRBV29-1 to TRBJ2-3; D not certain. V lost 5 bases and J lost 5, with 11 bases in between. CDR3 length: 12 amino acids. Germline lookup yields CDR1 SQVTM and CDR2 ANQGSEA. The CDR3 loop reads CSVTSTGDTQYF. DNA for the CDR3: TGCAGCGTTACTTCGACGGGAGATACGCAGTATTTT.

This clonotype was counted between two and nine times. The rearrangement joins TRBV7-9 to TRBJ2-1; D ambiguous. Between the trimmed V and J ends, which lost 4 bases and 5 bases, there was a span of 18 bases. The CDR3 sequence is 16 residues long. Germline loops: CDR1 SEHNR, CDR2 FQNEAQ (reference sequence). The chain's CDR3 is CASSSDALGRHNEQFF. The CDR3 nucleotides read TGTGCCAGCAGCTCGGACGCGTTGGGTCGACACAATGAGCAGTTCTTC.

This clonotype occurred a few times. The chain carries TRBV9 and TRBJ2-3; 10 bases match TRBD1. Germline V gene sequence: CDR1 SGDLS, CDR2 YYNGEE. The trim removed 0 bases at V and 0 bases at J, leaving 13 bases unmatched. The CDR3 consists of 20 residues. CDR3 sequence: CASSVATKTGGLRSTDTQYF. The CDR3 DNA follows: TGTGCCAGCAGCGTAGCTACGAAGACAGGGGGCCTCCGAAGCACAGATACGCAGTATTTT.

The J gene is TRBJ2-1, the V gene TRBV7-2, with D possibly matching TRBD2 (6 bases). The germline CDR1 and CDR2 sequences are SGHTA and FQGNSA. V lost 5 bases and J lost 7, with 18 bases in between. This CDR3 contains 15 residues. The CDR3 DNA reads TGTGCCAGCAGCCCCGGAGGGCCATCGAGAAATGAGCAGTTCTTC. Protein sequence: CASSPGGPSRNEQFF.

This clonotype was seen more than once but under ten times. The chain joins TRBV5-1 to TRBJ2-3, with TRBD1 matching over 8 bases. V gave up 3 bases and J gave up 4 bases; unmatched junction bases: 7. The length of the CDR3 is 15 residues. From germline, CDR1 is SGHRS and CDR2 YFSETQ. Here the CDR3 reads CASSSTGGYSDTQYF. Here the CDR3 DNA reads TGCGCCAGCAGCTCCACAGGGGGGTATTCAGATACGCAGTATTTT.

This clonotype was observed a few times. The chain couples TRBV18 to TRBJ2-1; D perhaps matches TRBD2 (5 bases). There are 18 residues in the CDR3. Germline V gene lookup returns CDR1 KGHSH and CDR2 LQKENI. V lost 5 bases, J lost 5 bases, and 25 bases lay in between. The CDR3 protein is CASSSWPPETILDNEQFF. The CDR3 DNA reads TGTGCCAGCTCATCTTGGCCCCCAGAGACTATTCTTGACAATGAGCAGTTCTTC.

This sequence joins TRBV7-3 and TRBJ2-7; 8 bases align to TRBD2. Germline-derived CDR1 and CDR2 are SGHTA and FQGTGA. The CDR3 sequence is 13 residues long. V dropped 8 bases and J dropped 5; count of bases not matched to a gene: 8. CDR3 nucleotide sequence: TGTGCCAGCCGGGGGGGGCGCGGGAACGAGCAGTACTTC. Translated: CASRGGRGNEQYF.

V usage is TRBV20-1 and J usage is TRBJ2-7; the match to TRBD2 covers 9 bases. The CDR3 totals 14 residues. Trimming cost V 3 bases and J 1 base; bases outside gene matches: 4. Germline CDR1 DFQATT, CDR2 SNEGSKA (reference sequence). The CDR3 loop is CSASRLAASYEQYF. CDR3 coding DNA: TGCAGTGCTAGTAGACTAGCGGCGTCCTACGAGCAGTACTTC.

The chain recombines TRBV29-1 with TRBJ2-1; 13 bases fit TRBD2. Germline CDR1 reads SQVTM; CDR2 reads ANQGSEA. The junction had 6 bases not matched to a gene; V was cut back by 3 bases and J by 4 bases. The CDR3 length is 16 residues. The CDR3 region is CSVDGGTSGMYNEQFF. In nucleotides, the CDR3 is TGCAGCGTTGATGGGGGGACTAGCGGGATGTACAATGAGCAGTTCTTC.

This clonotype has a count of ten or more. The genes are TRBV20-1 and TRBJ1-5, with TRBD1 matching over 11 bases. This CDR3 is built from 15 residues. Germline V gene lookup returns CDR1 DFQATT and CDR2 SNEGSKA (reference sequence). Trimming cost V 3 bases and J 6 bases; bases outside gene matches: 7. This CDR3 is CSASPPGQGVQPQHF. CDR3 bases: TGCAGTGCTAGCCCACCGGGACAGGGGGTTCAGCCCCAGCATTTT.

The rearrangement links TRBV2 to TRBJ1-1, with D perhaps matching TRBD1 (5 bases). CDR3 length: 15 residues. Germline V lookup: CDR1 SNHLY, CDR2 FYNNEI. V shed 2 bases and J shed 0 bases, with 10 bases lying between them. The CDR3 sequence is CASSEWAGLNTEAFF. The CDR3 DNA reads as TGTGCCAGCAGTGAATGGGCGGGACTGAACACTGAAGCTTTCTTT.

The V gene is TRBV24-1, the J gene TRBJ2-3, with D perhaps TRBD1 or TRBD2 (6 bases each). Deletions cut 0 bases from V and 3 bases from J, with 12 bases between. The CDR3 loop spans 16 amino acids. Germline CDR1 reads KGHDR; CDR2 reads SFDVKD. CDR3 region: CATSDLLGGGTDTQYF. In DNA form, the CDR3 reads TGTGCCACCAGTGATTTGTTAGGGGGAGGTACAGATACGCAGTATTTT.

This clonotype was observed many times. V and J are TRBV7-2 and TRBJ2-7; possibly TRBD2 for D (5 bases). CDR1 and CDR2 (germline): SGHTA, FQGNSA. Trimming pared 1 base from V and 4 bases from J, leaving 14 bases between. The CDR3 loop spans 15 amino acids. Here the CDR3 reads CASSLEALTIYEQYF. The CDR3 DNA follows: TGTGCCAGCAGCTTAGAAGCCCTGACTATTTACGAGCAGTACTTC.

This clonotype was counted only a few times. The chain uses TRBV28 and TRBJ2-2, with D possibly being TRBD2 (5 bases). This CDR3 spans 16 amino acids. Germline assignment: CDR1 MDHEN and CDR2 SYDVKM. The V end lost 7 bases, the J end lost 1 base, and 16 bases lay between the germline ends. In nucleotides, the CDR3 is TGTGCCAGCACCACGTACGAAAGCGGGAACACCGGGGAGCTGTTTTTT. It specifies CASTTYESGNTGELFF.

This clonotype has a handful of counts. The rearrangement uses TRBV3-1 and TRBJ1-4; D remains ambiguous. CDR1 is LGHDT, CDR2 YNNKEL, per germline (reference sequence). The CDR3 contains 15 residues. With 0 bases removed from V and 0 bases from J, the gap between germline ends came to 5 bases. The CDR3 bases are TGTGCCAGCAGCCAAGACGCTTCAACTAATGAAAAACTGTTTTTT. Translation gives CASSQDASTNEKLFF.

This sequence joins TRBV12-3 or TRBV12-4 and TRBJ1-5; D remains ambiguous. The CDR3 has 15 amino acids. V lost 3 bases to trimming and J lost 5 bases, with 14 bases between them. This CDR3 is CASSFSLGPDQPQHF. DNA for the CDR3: TGTGCCAGCAGTTTCAGTCTGGGTCCCGATCAGCCCCAGCATTTT.

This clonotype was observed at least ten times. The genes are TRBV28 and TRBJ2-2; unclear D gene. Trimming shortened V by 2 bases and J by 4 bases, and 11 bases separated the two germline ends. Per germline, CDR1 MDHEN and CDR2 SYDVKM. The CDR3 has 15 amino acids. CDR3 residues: CASSLRILGTGELFF. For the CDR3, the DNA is TGTGCCAGCAGTTTAAGAATCCTTGGCACCGGGGAGCTGTTTTTT.